Presented here are 7 T cell receptor beta chains from one specimen sequenced in a study of T cell changes during pregnancy in multiple sclerosis. Profiled with immunoSEQ multiplex PCR; TCRdb holds only in-frame clones, not every one. There are under 75,000 clones in the sample; about 91% occur only once, and approximately 2.5% lies in the top ten. The sequencing used peripheral blood, collected in the first trimester of pregnancy. The receptor source for this set is a female donor with multiple sclerosis, enrolled in a pregnancy study.

The CDR3 spells CASSLGLAGDHNEQFF. The CDR3 DNA sequence: TGTGCCAGCAGCTTAGGACTAGCGGGAGATCACAATGAGCAGTTCTTC. The J gene is TRBJ2-1, the V gene TRBV7-2, with TRBD2 matching 12 bases. There are 16 residues in the CDR3. V shed 1 base and J 5 bases; nucleotides not matched to a gene: 3. Per the germline V gene, CDR1 is SGHTA and CDR2 is FQGNSA.

This clone occurred a few times. The gene calls are TRBV9 and TRBJ1-1; D is perhaps TRBD1 (6 bases). V was trimmed by 4 bases and J by 4 bases, leaving 11 bases between them. This CDR3 has 13 residues. CDR1 SGDLS and CDR2 YYNGEE come from the germline V gene. The CDR3 here is CASSTGQITEAFF. The CDR3 DNA follows: TGTGCCAGCAGCACCGGACAGATCACTGAAGCTTTCTTT. The entire variable domain, with the rest obtained from reference TRBV9 and TRBJ1-1, is as follows: DSGVTQTPKHLITATGQRVTLRCSPRSGDLSVYWYQQSLDQGLQFLIQYYNGEERAKGNILERFSAQQFPDLHSELNLSSLELGDSALYFCASSTGQITEAFFGQGTRLTVV.

The chain employs TRBV29-1 and TRBJ2-7, with D maybe TRBD2 (7 bases). V was cut by 6 bases and J by 2 bases, with 17 bases left in between. This CDR3 contains 14 residues. Germline-derived CDR1 and CDR2 are SQVTM and ANQGSEA. The DNA of the CDR3 is TGCAGCGTGGGGAGGGGGGGCCTAGCCTACGAGCAGTACTTC. It encodes CSVGRGGLAYEQYF.

The chain joins TRBV19 to TRBJ2-1, with 8 bases that match TRBD2. Germline CDR1 reads LNHDA; CDR2 reads SQIVND (reference sequence). The CDR3 totals 14 residues. The V segment lost 5 bases and the J segment 8 bases; nucleotides outside the gene matches: 8. The CDR3 region is CASSVPGTRDEQFF. CDR3 DNA sequence: TGTGCCAGTAGTGTCCCCGGGACTAGGGATGAGCAGTTCTTC.

This sequence joins TRBV30 and TRBJ2-2; D not certain. CDR1 and CDR2 from the germline V gene are GTSNPN and SVGIG (reference sequence). The CDR3 extends over 13 amino acids. V dropped 0 bases and J dropped 2 bases, with 4 bases sitting between them. CDR3 nucleotide sequence: TGTGCCTGGAGTGTCACTAACACCGGGGAGCTGTTTTTT. Protein product: CAWSVTNTGELFF.

This chain joins TRBV5-1 and TRBJ2-2; D might be TRBD2 (6 bases). Germline-derived CDR1 and CDR2 are SGHRS and YFSETQ. CDR3 length: 16 amino acids. Between the trimmed V and J ends, which lost 2 bases and 6 bases, there was a span of 17 bases. CDR3 DNA: TGCGCCAGCAGCTTAAACCCTCGGGGGACGGCCGGGGAGCTGTTTTTT. Translation gives CASSLNPRGTAGELFF.

V gene TRBV9 combines with J gene TRBJ2-3, with a tentative D call TRBD2 (5 bases). Germline V gene data show CDR1 as SGDLS and CDR2 as YYNGEE. Trimming shortened V by 0 bases and J by 4 bases, and 12 bases separated the two germline ends. The CDR3 runs to 15 residues. The CDR3: CASSVGALAPDTQYF. The CDR3 coding sequence is TGTGCCAGCAGCGTAGGAGCCCTAGCCCCAGATACGCAGTATTTT.